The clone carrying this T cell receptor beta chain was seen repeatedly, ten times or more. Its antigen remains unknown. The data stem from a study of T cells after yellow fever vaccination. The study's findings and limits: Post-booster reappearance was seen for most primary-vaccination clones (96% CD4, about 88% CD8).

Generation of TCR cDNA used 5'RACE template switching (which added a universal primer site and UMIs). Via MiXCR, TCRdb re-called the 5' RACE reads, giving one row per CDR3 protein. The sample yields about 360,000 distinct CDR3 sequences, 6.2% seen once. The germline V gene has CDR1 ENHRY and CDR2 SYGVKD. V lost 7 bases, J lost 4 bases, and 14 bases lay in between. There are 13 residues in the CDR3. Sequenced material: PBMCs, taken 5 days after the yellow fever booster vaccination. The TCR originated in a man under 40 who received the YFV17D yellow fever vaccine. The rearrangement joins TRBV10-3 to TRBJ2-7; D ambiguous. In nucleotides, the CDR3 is TGTGCCATCAATTCCGGAATAGGGTACGAGCAGTACTTC. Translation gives CAINSGIGYEQYF.